This TCR beta chain was observed in a study of beta chain features in type 1 diabetes. About the research overall: Healthy donors and patients showed comparable age, gender and cell yields.

This clone was counted a few times. Its antigen is unidentified. Sequencing targeted expressed TCRB transcripts, as all isolated RNA had been reverse transcribed. Profiling relied on immunoSEQ multiplex PCR, and the TCRdb table lists in-frame clones only, not all of them. The table has some 270,000 clones, around an eighth seen once. Findings and caveats of the study: Compared with healthy donors, patients appeared to share more similar naive, central memory and regulatory TCRB repertoires. Shortening that was moderate but significant affected the TCRB CDR3s of Type 1 diabetes patients in all four CD4+ subsets.

On average, the one heparinised blood draw given by each donor was roughly 100 mL. The V and J ends lost 4 bases and 5 bases, in that order; junction bases with no gene match: 6. CDR1 SGHRS and CDR2 YFSETQ come from the germline V gene. CDR3 length: 14 residues. The TCR comes from a woman in her forties in good health. The chain has TRBV5-1 and TRBJ2-1, with TRBD1 matching over 7 bases. Input material: naive CD4+ T cells from blood. The chain's CDR3 is CASSPPGQNNEQFF. As DNA, the CDR3 is TGCGCCAGCAGCCCGCCGGGACAGAACAATGAGCAGTTCTTC.